The rows below give T cell receptor beta chains drawn from one sample of a study of regulatory T cells in long-lasting Graves disease. One entry per CDR3 protein, called by TCRdb with MiXCR from the multiplex PCR reads. This sample has about 370,000 distinct CDR3 sequences, with 15% found just once. This sample comprised peripheral blood mononuclear cells (PBMCs), obtained at new diagnosis, from a patient treated with antithyroid drugs. These receptors were collected from a female donor with Graves disease. Both conserved end residues are part of each CDR3. A D gene is named only where the DNA matches it firmly. Where a row states a size, it is once, few, many or the class of an expanded clone; other rows omit it.

>TRBV2|many|TRBJ2-1|TRBD1
TGTGCCAGGGACAGGGGGCTCTCCTACAATGAGCAGTTCTTC
CARDRGLSYNEQFF
>TRBV10-3|NA|TRBJ1-3|NA
TGTGCCATCAAAGGGGAGAGGACTGGAAACACCATATATTTT
CAIKGERTGNTIYF
>TRBV12-3/TRBV12-4|many|TRBJ1-1|TRBD1
TGTGCCAGCAGTCTACTACAGGGGGCGCGGGCTTTCTTT
CASSLLQGARAFF
>TRBV9|many|TRBJ2-1|TRBD2
TGTGCCAGCAGCGTAGATGCGGGAGGTTACAATGAGCAGTTCTTC
CASSVDAGGYNEQFF
>TRBV4-1|NA|TRBJ1-3|TRBD1
TGCGCCAGCAGCCAAGAGACAGGGGGGAACACCATATATTTT
CASSQETGGNTIYF
>TRBV6-2/TRBV6-3|many|TRBJ1-5|NA
TGTGCCAGCAGTTCCCCCTACAGGGTACGCGGGCAGCCCCAGCATTTT
CASSSPYRVRGQPQHF
>TRBV6-1|many|TRBJ2-5|NA
TGTGCCAGCAGTGCCTCTCGGAGGGGGCCCGAAGGAAAGACCCAGTACTTC
CASSASRRGPEGKTQYF
>TRBV6-1|NA|TRBJ1-4|NA
TGTGCCAGCAGGCAATCTCCAGGGGCAACTAATGAAAAACTGTTTTTT
CASRQSPGATNEKLFF
>TRBV12-3/TRBV12-4|many|TRBJ1-1|NA
TGTGCCAGCAGTTTCGGGGCCAGGGGTAGAGCTTTCTTT
CASSFGARGRAFF
>TRBV3-1|NA|TRBJ2-3|NA
TGTGCCAGCAGCCAACAAAAAAGGGATACGCAGTATTTT
CASSQQKRDTQYF
>TRBV3-1|many|TRBJ1-6|NA
TGTGCCAGCAGCCCCCGAAGGACAGACAATTCACCCCTCCACTTT
CASSPRRTDNSPLHF
>TRBV7-2|many|TRBJ2-5|TRBD2
TGTGCCAGCAGCTCAGGACTAGCGGGGCCACGGACCGTGGGGAAGACCCAGTACTTC
CASSSGLAGPRTVGKTQYF
>TRBV5-1|NA|TRBJ2-7|TRBD1
TGCGCCAGCAGCGAGATGGGACAGGGTCCCTACGAGCAGTACTTC
CASSEMGQGPYEQYF
>TRBV6-1|many|TRBJ1-3|TRBD1
TGTGCCAGCAGCCTTAGGACAGGCTTAAGCTCTGGAAACACCATATATTTT
CASSLRTGLSSGNTIYF
>TRBV29-1|many|TRBJ2-3|NA
TGCAGCGTTGAGGCACGGGTAGGCACAGATACGCAGTATTTT
CSVEARVGTDTQYF
>TRBV4-3|many|TRBJ1-2|TRBD1
TGCGCCAGCAGCCAAACACGACAGGGGGGACATGGCTACACCTTC
CASSQTRQGGHGYTF
>TRBV5-1|many|TRBJ2-1|TRBD1
TGCGCCAGCAGCGCGCCCGGGACAGGGTTCCGGGATGAGCAGTTCTTC
CASSAPGTGFRDEQFF
>TRBV6-9|NA|TRBJ2-3|NA
TGTGCCAGCAGTTACCGTCCTTTTGCAGGGGTCCGAAGGAGGGTGACGCAGTATTTT
CASSYRPFAGVRRRVTQYF
>TRBV5-1|many|TRBJ1-1|TRBD1
TGCGCCAGCAGCCCTCCCCGCCGACAGGGGTGGGACACTGAAGCTTTCTTT
CASSPPRRQGWDTEAFF
>TRBV5-4|many|TRBJ2-7|NA
TGTGCCAGCAGCTTTGGTCCCGGGACAACCTACGAGCAGTACTTC
CASSFGPGTTYEQYF
>TRBV25-1|few|TRBJ2-1|NA
TGTGCCAGCAGTGAATTTGAGGGGAATGAGCAGTTCTTC
CASSEFEGNEQFF
>TRBV7-2|many|TRBJ2-7|TRBD2
TGTGCCAGCAGCTTAAAAATTTCGGGGGTAGCGGGCTCCTACGAGCAGTACTTC
CASSLKISGVAGSYEQYF
>TRBV5-1|many|TRBJ1-1|TRBD1
TGCGCCAGCAGCGGGAGTGGACAGGGCACTGAAGCTTTCTTT
CASSGSGQGTEAFF